This T cell receptor (beta chain) emerged from a study of OX40 agonist ivuxolimab in advanced cancers. This CDR3 region has 13 residues. CDR1 SEHNR and CDR2 FQNEAQ come from the germline V gene (reference sequence). The V end was cut by 2 bases, the J end by 1 base, with 5 bases between. Using immunoSEQ multiplex PCR, the repertoire was profiled, and TCRdb retains in-frame clones only, with some absent. The sample contains tens of thousands of clones, roughly 91% of which appear only once. Blood sampling took place at baseline, cycle 4 day 1, and cycle 7 day 1. The material was CD4+ or CD8+ T cells sorted from blood, obtained in a trial of the OX40 agonist ivuxolimab. The genes are TRBV7-9 and TRBJ1-1; D ambiguous. This receptor was taken from an adult with an advanced solid tumor such as melanoma, head and neck, liver or kidney cancer. The CDR3 bases are TGTGCCAGCAGCTTATCAGGGAACACTGAAGCTTTCTTT. Amino acids: CASSLSGNTEAFF.